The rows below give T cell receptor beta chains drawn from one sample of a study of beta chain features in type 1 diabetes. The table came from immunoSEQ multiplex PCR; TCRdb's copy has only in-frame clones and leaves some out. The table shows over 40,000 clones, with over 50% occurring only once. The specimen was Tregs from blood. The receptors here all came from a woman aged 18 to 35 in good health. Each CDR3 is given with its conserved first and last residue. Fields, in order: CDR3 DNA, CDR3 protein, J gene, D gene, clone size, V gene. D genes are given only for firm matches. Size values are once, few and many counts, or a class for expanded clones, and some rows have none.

TGTGCCACCAGCAGAGAGCGGGAGTTCCCCGAGCAGTACTTC | CATSREREFPEQYF | TRBJ2-7 | TRBD2 | few | TRBV15
TGTGCCGTCAGATCGCCGGGGCGGGATACCTACGAGCAGTACTTC | CAVRSPGRDTYEQYF | TRBJ2-7 | . | few | TRBV7-9
TGTGCCTGGAGTGTAAACAGGGTCTCTGAAGCTTTCTTT | CAWSVNRVSEAFF | TRBJ1-1 | . | . | TRBV30
TGTGCCATCAGTGAGCAGAAAGAGCGGGAGGTACAAGAGACCCAGTACTTC | CAISEQKEREVQETQYF | TRBJ2-5 | TRBD2 | few | TRBV10-3
TGTGCCAGCAGATTACAGGGGGCCAACACTGAAGCTTTCTTT | CASRLQGANTEAFF | TRBJ1-1 | TRBD1 | . | TRBV6-1
TGTGCCAGCAGCTCAAGCGGGAGCGGCACCGGGGAGCTGTTTTTT | CASSSSGSGTGELFF | TRBJ2-2 | TRBD2 | . | TRBV7-2
TGTGCCAGCAAGGGAGCCAATCAGCCCCAGCATTTT | CASKGANQPQHF | TRBJ1-5 | . | once | TRBV7-2
TGTGCCAGCAGTGAGCAGGGCCCCACAGATACGCAGTATTTT | CASSEQGPTDTQYF | TRBJ2-3 | . | . | TRBV27
TGCAGCGTTGCGGACAGGGGACCATACACCGGGGAGCTGTTTTTT | CSVADRGPYTGELFF | TRBJ2-2 | TRBD1 | . | TRBV29-1
TGTGCCACCAGCAGTAGAAGACAGGAGTGGGGCACTGAAGCTTTCTTT | CATSSRRQEWGTEAFF | TRBJ1-1 | . | . | TRBV15
TGTGCCAGTAATGAGTACAGAGGGAATCAGCCCCAGCATTTT | CASNEYRGNQPQHF | TRBJ1-5 | . | . | TRBV19
TGTGCCAGCAGCCAAGATCGGGGAGGGCAAAATAGCAATCAGCCCCAGCATTTT | CASSQDRGGQNSNQPQHF | TRBJ1-5 | . | . | TRBV4-2
TGTGCCACCAGCAGAGATCCGGGCAGGGGTTACGAGCAGTACTTC | CATSRDPGRGYEQYF | TRBJ2-7 | . | few | TRBV15
TGCGCCAGCAGCGACGCAGCAGGGTTTAACTATGGCTACACCTTC | CASSDAAGFNYGYTF | TRBJ1-2 | . | . | TRBV5-1
TGTGCCAGCGGTCGACTAGCGGGAGGTTTTGAGCAGTTCTTC | CASGRLAGGFEQFF | TRBJ2-1 | TRBD2 | . | TRBV7-6
TGCAGCGTCGAGGGACTAGCGGGAGCCCGCTCCTACAATGAGCAGTTCTTC | CSVEGLAGARSYNEQFF | TRBJ2-1 | TRBD2 | few | TRBV29-1